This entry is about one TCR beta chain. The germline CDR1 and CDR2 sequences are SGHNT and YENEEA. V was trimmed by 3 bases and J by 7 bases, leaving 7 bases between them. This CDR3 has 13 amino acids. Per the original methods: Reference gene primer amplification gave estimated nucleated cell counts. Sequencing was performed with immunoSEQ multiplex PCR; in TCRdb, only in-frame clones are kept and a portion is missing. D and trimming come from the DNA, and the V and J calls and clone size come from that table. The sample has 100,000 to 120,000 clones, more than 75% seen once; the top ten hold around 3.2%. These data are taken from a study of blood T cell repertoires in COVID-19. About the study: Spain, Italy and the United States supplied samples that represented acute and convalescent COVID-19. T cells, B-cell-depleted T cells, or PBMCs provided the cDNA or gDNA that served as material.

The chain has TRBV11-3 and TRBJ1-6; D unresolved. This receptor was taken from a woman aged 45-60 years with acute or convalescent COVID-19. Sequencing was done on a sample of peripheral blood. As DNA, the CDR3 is TGTGCCAGCAGCTTGGAGGGAAATTCACCCCTCCACTTT. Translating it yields CASSLEGNSPLHF. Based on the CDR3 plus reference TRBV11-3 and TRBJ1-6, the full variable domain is EAGVVQSPRYKIIEKKQPVAFWCNPISGHNTLYWYLQNLGQGPELLIRYENEEAVDDSQLPKDRFSAERLKGVDSTLKIQPAELGDSAVYLCASSLEGNSPLHFGNGTRLTVT.